Listed below are T cell receptor beta chains from one sample, sequenced in a study of T cells in Graves' hyperthyroidism and ophthalmopathy. TCRdb re-analysed the multiplex PCR reads in MiXCR, keeping a single row per CDR3 protein. Here the sample spans roughly 700,000 distinct CDR3 sequences, roughly 17% being singletons. Specimen: blood. Source of these receptors: a man between 50 and 59 years old with Graves' hyperthyroidism. Both conserved end residues are part of each CDR3. D genes are given only for firm matches. The listing skips clone size in some rows; elsewhere it reads once, few, many or a size class.

clone_size,v_call,d_call,j_call,cdr3_aa,cdr3_nt
many,TRBV19,TRBD1,TRBJ2-5,CASSTQGAVGETQYF,TGTGCCAGTAGTACGCAGGGGGCAGTCGGAGAGACCCAGTACTTC
.,TRBV6-1,.,TRBJ1-3,CASTFGASSGNTIYF,.
.,TRBV7-2,TRBD1,TRBJ1-4,CAGSDRGGEKLFF,TGTGCCGGCAGTGACAGGGGTGGTGAAAAACTGTTTTTT
.,TRBV28,TRBD1,TRBJ2-3,CASRGAGTGSPDTQYF,TGTGCCAGCAGGGGGGCCGGGACAGGGAGCCCAGATACGCAGTATTTT
many,TRBV3-1,.,TRBJ1-6,CASKRGDSPLHF,TGTGCCAGCAAGAGAGGGGATTCACCCCTCCACTTT
.,TRBV6-1,.,TRBJ2-7,CASSASGGQYEQYF,TGTGCCAGCAGTGCCTCAGGGGGGCAATACGAGCAGTACTTC
.,TRBV3-1,.,TRBJ1-2,CASSHGPNYGYTF,TGTGCCAGCAGCCACGGGCCAAACTATGGCTACACCTTC
many,TRBV6-2/TRBV6-3,TRBD2,TRBJ2-1,CASSYSMMEWGGSSYNEQFF,TGTGCCAGCAGTTACTCGATGATGGAGTGGGGCGGGAGCTCCTACAATGAGCAGTTCTTC
.,TRBV20-1,TRBD1,TRBJ1-1,CSAREKGQANTEAFF,TGCAGTGCTAGGGAAAAGGGACAGGCGAACACTGAAGCTTTCTTT
few,TRBV3-1,.,TRBJ2-7,CASSQDRASGQYF,TGTGCCAGCAGCCAAGATAGGGCGAGTGGGCAGTACTTC